Given below is one T cell receptor beta chain in context. TCRdb keeps only in-frame clones here, not all; method: immunoSEQ multiplex PCR. The sample yields under 250,000 clones, about 82% seen once. These data originate in a study of blood T cell repertoires in COVID-19. Germline assignment: CDR1 SQVTM and CDR2 ANQGSEA. CDR3 length: 14 residues. The V gene lost 3 bases and the J gene lost 0 bases, with 12 bases spanning the gap. Material: peripheral blood. The J gene is TRBJ2-7, the V gene TRBV29-1, with TRBD1 as a possible D gene (5 bases). The receptor comes from an older man with acute or convalescent COVID-19. The CDR3 here is CSVEDTRNSYEQYF. In DNA, the CDR3 is TGCAGCGTTGAGGACACCCGAAACTCCTACGAGCAGTACTTC.